This T cell receptor beta chain was found in a study of blood T cell repertoires in COVID-19. Study summary: The United States, Italy and Spain provided the acute and convalescent COVID-19 samples. T cells, B-cell-depleted T cells, or PBMCs supplied cDNA or gDNA.

V lost 7 bases to trimming and J lost 4 bases; unmatched junction nucleotides: 6. In germline, CDR1 is SEHNR, CDR2 FQNEAQ (reference sequence). The CDR3 loop spans 13 amino acids. Original methodology: Nucleated cell number was recorded as an estimate derived from reference gene primer amplification. Repertoires were generated with immunoSEQ multiplex PCR, while TCRdb's copy carries only in-frame clones and drops some. Clone size and V and J calls were adopted from that table, with D and trimming inferred from the DNA. In the table there are around 250,000 clones, about 85% of which are singletons. The source material was peripheral blood. V and J are TRBV7-9 and TRBJ2-5, with 7 bases lining up with TRBD1. This TCR came from a man younger than 40 who had recovered from COVID-19. CDR3 DNA sequence: TGTGCCAGCAACGAGGGGGCCGGAGAGACCCAGTACTTC. Translating it yields CASNEGAGETQYF.